The sequence of this TCR beta chain was determined in a study of blood T cell repertoires in COVID-19. Study-wide background: Specimens from acute and convalescent COVID-19 originated in the United States, Italy and Spain.

The protocol was immunoSEQ multiplex PCR, while the TCRdb copy is restricted to in-frame clones and leaves out a portion. The sample holds approximately 230,000 clones, 70% to 85% seen once. The sequencing input was PBMCs or T cells enriched from blood (not recorded which). The sequence was collected from a man aged 40-49 years who had recovered from COVID-19.

The CDR3 here is CASSEGQGPFSGNTIYF. CDR3 DNA: TGTGCCAGCTCAGAAGGACAGGGGCCTTTCTCTGGAAACACCATATATTTT. The V and J genes are TRBV18 and TRBJ1-3, with TRBD1 matching 9 bases. V trimming: 5 bases; J trimming: 0 bases; junction bases outside the gene matches: 8. This CDR3 spans 17 amino acids. Looked up from germline, CDR1 is KGHSH and CDR2 is LQKENI. The variable domain in full, with the rest retrieved from reference TRBV18 and TRBJ1-3, is NAGVMQNPRHLVRRRGQEARLRCSPMKGHSHVYWYRQLPEEGLKFMVYLQKENIIDESGMPKERFSAEFPKEGPSILRIQQVVRGDSAAYFCASSEGQGPFSGNTIYFGEGSWLTVV.